Below, 27 T cell receptor beta chains from the same sample are listed, as sequenced in a study of identical twins. MiXCR was run by TCRdb on the 5' RACE reads, yielding one entry per CDR3 protein. The repertoire holds about 240,000 distinct CDR3 sequences, with 12% as singletons. This same sample was also part of a study on yellow fever vaccine responses in identical twins.

Specimen: memory (CD45RO+) T cells sorted from blood. The source of these receptors is a woman younger than 35 in good health.

The chain recombines TRBV20-1 with TRBJ2-7; no clear D gene. This CDR3 has 14 residues. V lost 3 bases and J lost 2, with 14 bases in between. The germline V gene has CDR1 DFQATT and CDR2 SNEGSKA (reference sequence). The CDR3 coding sequence is TGCAGTGCTAGGGTCTCGGCCAGCACCTACGAGCAGTACTTC. Translating gives CSARVSASTYEQYF.

This clonotype was recorded at least ten times. The CDR3 loop reads CASSQQGRTNEKLFF. CDR3 bases: TGCGCCAGCAGTCAACAGGGGAGGACTAATGAAAAACTGTTTTTT. The chain combines TRBV10-2 with TRBJ1-4; 7 bases map to TRBD1. The CDR3 is 15 amino acids. Trimming cost V 5 bases and J 2 bases; bases outside gene matches: 5. Germline V gene data show CDR1 as WSHSY and CDR2 as SAAADI.

The chain recombines TRBV9 with TRBJ1-5; D gene ambiguous. V lost 2 bases and J 3 bases, leaving 9 bases between the germline ends. This CDR3 has 14 amino acids. Germline CDR1 is SGDLS and CDR2 is YYNGEE. This chain's CDR3 is CASSVTDTNQPQHF. In DNA form, the CDR3 reads TGTGCCAGCAGCGTTACAGATACCAATCAGCCCCAGCATTTT.

The V and J genes are TRBV20-1 and TRBJ1-6; no clear D gene. This CDR3 is 17 amino acids long. The ends were cut back, 0 bases at V and 0 bases at J, with 12 bases in the middle. Germline V gene data show CDR1 as DFQATT and CDR2 as SNEGSKA (reference sequence). The CDR3 DNA sequence: TGCAGTGCTAGAGATCGGCTCGCGAGCTCCTATAATTCACCCCTCCACTTT. Translating it yields CSARDRLASSYNSPLHF.

This clonotype was seen a handful of times. The chain links TRBV7-2 to TRBJ2-7; TRBD1 agrees at 7 bases. V shed 3 bases and J 0 bases; nucleotides not matched to a gene: 5. Germline loops: CDR1 SGHTA, CDR2 FQGNSA. The CDR3 is 15 residues long. The CDR3 DNA reads as TGTGCCAGCAGCTTCGACAGGGCTAGCTCCTACGAGCAGTACTTC. Protein product: CASSFDRASSYEQYF.

The chain has TRBV6-2 or TRBV6-3 and TRBJ2-1; D remains unclear. This CDR3 comprises 13 residues. Germline loops: CDR1 MNHEY, CDR2 SVGEGT. The V and J ends lost 4 bases and 3 bases respectively, with 7 bases between them. CDR3 protein: CASSFYSYNEQFF. The CDR3 nucleotides read TGTGCCAGCAGTTTTTACAGCTACAATGAGCAGTTCTTC.

The chain employs TRBV7-2 and TRBJ2-1, with D perhaps TRBD2 (6 bases). The CDR3 spans 15 residues. V was clipped by 5 bases and J by 5 bases, with 16 bases between them. Per the germline V gene, CDR1 is SGHTA and CDR2 is FQGNSA. The chain's CDR3 is CASSARLGADNEQFF. The CDR3 coding sequence is TGTGCCAGCAGCGCCCGACTAGGGGCCGACAATGAGCAGTTCTTC. Complete variable domain (other parts from reference TRBV7-2 and TRBJ2-1): GAGVSQSPSNKVTEKGKDVELRCDPISGHTALYWYRQSLGQGLEFLIYFQGNSAPDKSGLPSDRFSAERTGGSVSTLTIQRTQQEDSAVYLCASSARLGADNEQFFGPGTRLTVL.

This clonotype was seen a few times. V and J are TRBV20-1 and TRBJ2-7; the match to TRBD1 covers 9 bases. Losses at the gene ends were 5 bases for V and 4 bases for J; bases not matched to a gene: 9. The CDR3 is 14 amino acids. Per germline, CDR1 DFQATT and CDR2 SNEGSKA (reference sequence). The CDR3, as DNA: TGCAGTGCTCCGGTCCCGGGACAGGGTTACGAGCAGTACTTC. Protein sequence: CSAPVPGQGYEQYF.

The rearrangement links TRBV7-9 to TRBJ2-1, with D unresolved. The germline gives CDR1 SEHNR, CDR2 FQNEAQ (reference sequence). The germline V and J ends were trimmed by 3 bases and 5 bases, with 11 bases remaining between them. The CDR3 covers 14 residues. CDR3 DNA: TGTGCCAGCAGCTTTGACACGGAAGACAATGAGCAGTTCTTC. Protein product: CASSFDTEDNEQFF.

This clonotype was seen at least ten times. The chain employs TRBV7-9 and TRBJ2-1; perhaps TRBD1 as D (6 bases). V shed 5 bases and J shed 5 bases, with 16 bases lying between them. The CDR3 length is 15 residues. Per germline, CDR1 SEHNR and CDR2 FQNEAQ (reference sequence). CDR3 bases: TGTGCCAGCAGCCCCACAGGACAGTTCAACAATGAGCAGTTCTTC. Protein sequence: CASSPTGQFNNEQFF.

At least ten counts were recorded for this clonotype. The chain couples TRBV29-1 to TRBJ1-2; unclear D gene. The germline V and J ends were trimmed by 5 bases and 0 bases, with 10 bases remaining between them. The germline gives CDR1 SQVTM, CDR2 ANQGSEA. This CDR3 comprises 13 residues. The CDR3 is CSVSVNPNYGYTF. CDR3 nucleotide sequence: TGCAGCGTTTCAGTAAATCCTAACTATGGCTACACCTTC.

This clonotype has more than one count but fewer than ten. The chain employs TRBV29-1 and TRBJ1-5; TRBD1 aligns across 10 bases. The CDR3 loop spans 16 amino acids. V lost 4 bases and J lost 0; bases outside the gene matches: 6. Per germline, CDR1 SQVTM and CDR2 ANQGSEA. CDR3 in DNA: TGCAGCGTTGGGGGGACAGGGGAGTTTAGCAATCAGCCCCAGCATTTT. It encodes CSVGGTGEFSNQPQHF.

The sample holds a few counts of this clonotype. The chain uses TRBV10-3 and TRBJ2-1, with D unclear. The CDR3 is 13 residues long. Trimming cost V 6 bases and J 6 bases, with 12 bases left between them. The germline V gene has CDR1 ENHRY and CDR2 SYGVKD. The CDR3 DNA sequence: TGTGCCATCAGGGCACTACCTGGCAATGAGCAGTTCTTC. Translation gives CAIRALPGNEQFF.

This clonotype was observed many times. This chain links TRBV6-1 with TRBJ2-1; 8 bases agree with TRBD2. Germline CDR1 MNHNS, CDR2 SASEGT. This CDR3 comprises 16 residues. Losses at the gene ends were 5 bases for V and 2 bases for J; bases not matched to a gene: 8. CDR3 in amino acids: CASSTGGLDTYNEQFF. DNA of the CDR3: TGTGCCAGCAGTACGGGGGGACTAGATACCTACAATGAGCAGTTCTTC.

Ten or more counts support this clonotype. As DNA, the CDR3 is TGTGCCAGCAGTTTAGACAGGGGGCTGATTCAGCCCCAGCATTTT. This encodes CASSLDRGLIQPQHF. V usage is TRBV12-3 or TRBV12-4 and J usage is TRBJ1-5; 9 bases agree with TRBD1. This CDR3 contains 15 residues. V shed 1 base, J shed 6 bases, and the junction held 4 bases outside the gene matches.

This clonotype was seen at least ten times. The rearrangement links TRBV20-1 to TRBJ2-1, with TRBD2 identical over 9 bases. The CDR3 extends over 16 amino acids. Trimming cost V 2 bases and J 3 bases; bases outside gene matches: 8. From germline, CDR1 is DFQATT and CDR2 SNEGSKA (reference sequence). In nucleotides, the CDR3 is TGCAGTGCTAGATGGTCTAGCGGGGACTTCTACAATGAGCAGTTCTTC. Its translation: CSARWSSGDFYNEQFF.

This clonotype appeared many times. This rearrangement joins TRBV10-2 to TRBJ2-7; D gene ambiguous. CDR3 length: 11 amino acids. The germline V gene has CDR1 WSHSY and CDR2 SAAADI. Trimming cost V 3 bases and J 3 bases, with 3 bases left between them. The CDR3 sequence: CASSDIYEQYF. In nucleotides, the CDR3 is TGCGCCAGCAGTGATATCTACGAGCAGTACTTC.

In its sample, this clonotype was seen a few times. This chain links TRBV5-1 with TRBJ1-3; tentative D call: TRBD1 (6 bases). CDR3 length: 15 residues. Germline values: CDR1 SGHRS, CDR2 YFSETQ. V was shortened by 2 bases and J by 0 bases, with 9 bases between the two germline ends. The CDR3 is CASSLQGYSGNTIYF. The CDR3 DNA is TGCGCCAGCAGCTTACAGGGATACTCTGGAAACACCATATATTTT.

This clonotype was found a few times. The chain carries TRBV2 and TRBJ2-2, with 9 bases matching TRBD1. Germline values: CDR1 SNHLY, CDR2 FYNNEI. V lost 8 bases and J lost 2; bases outside the gene matches: 6. The length of the CDR3 is 15 residues. The CDR3 region is CASGGTGINTGELFF. As DNA, the CDR3 is TGTGCCAGCGGGGGGACAGGGATAAACACCGGGGAGCTGTTTTTT.

J is TRBJ2-1 and V is TRBV4-2; TRBD1 agrees at 8 bases. The ends lost 5 bases at V and 6 bases at J; junction bases unmatched: 9. Germline V gene sequence: CDR1 LGHNA, CDR2 YNFKEQ. CDR3 length: 15 residues. The DNA for the CDR3 is TGTGCCAGCAGCAAGACCGGACAGGGCCTCAATGAGCAGTTCTTC. Translating it yields CASSKTGQGLNEQFF.

Only a few counts were recorded for this clonotype. The J gene is TRBJ2-5, the V gene TRBV20-1; D call uncertain. Trimming cost V 3 bases and J 3 bases, with 5 bases left between them. The length of the CDR3 is 11 residues. Germline CDR1 and CDR2: DFQATT and SNEGSKA (reference sequence). CDR3 sequence reads: CSASGKETQYF. Written as DNA, the CDR3 is TGCAGTGCTAGTGGAAAAGAGACCCAGTACTTC.

This clonotype was observed at least ten times. The CDR3 spells CSAKGPGSDGELFF. The DNA of the CDR3 is TGCAGTGCTAAGGGGCCAGGGTCTGACGGGGAGCTGTTTTTT. V and J are TRBV20-1 and TRBJ2-2; a weak D match, TRBD1 (5 bases). Trimming removed 4 bases at V and 7 bases at J, with 16 bases between. This CDR3 is 14 amino acids long. Germline V gene data show CDR1 as DFQATT and CDR2 as SNEGSKA (reference sequence).

This clonotype was counted between two and nine times. In DNA, the CDR3 is TGTGCCAGCAGCCCACTTTGGAGGGGCTCGGCCGGCGAAGCTTTCTTT. Protein product: CASSPLWRGSAGEAFF. The chain uses TRBV4-2 and TRBJ1-1; D possibly corresponds to TRBD1 (5 bases). CDR1 and CDR2 (germline): LGHNA, YNFKEQ. This CDR3 comprises 16 residues. V lost 4 bases, J lost 8 bases, and 23 bases lay in between.

This clonotype has a handful of counts. V is TRBV5-1 and J is TRBJ2-1, with a weak D call TRBD2 (5 bases). The CDR3 spans 15 residues. The germline gives CDR1 SGHRS, CDR2 YFSETQ. The germline V and J ends were trimmed by 5 bases and 0 bases, with 12 bases remaining between them. DNA of the CDR3: TGCGCCAGCAGTTCCACCACTAGCTCCTACAATGAGCAGTTCTTC. Its translation: CASSSTTSSYNEQFF.

The CDR3 DNA sequence: TGCAGCGTTGAAGGGCAGGGTGGTGAGCAGTACTTC. The encoded protein is CSVEGQGGEQYF. The gene calls are TRBV29-1 and TRBJ2-7, with D tentatively TRBD1 (5 bases). Germline CDR1 SQVTM, CDR2 ANQGSEA. This CDR3 is 12 amino acids long. Trimming pared 1 base from V and 7 bases from J, leaving 11 bases between.

This clonotype has only a few counts. The chain is built from TRBV27 and TRBJ2-5; a possible D gene is TRBD2 (6 bases). Trimming removed 9 bases from V and 5 bases from J, with 16 bases in between. CDR3 length: 13 amino acids. The V gene's germline CDR1 is MNHEY and CDR2 SMNVEV (reference sequence). The DNA for the CDR3 is TGTGCCAGTAAAACGACGGGGAGGGAGACCCAGTACTTC. It yields the protein CASKTTGRETQYF.

The chain has TRBV6-2 or TRBV6-3 and TRBJ2-1; D is perhaps TRBD2 (6 bases). V was trimmed by 11 bases and J by 1 base, leaving 9 bases between them. The length of the CDR3 is 12 residues. CDR1 and CDR2 (germline): MNHEY, SVGEGT. The CDR3 DNA sequence: TGTGCCCTAGCGACATCCTACAATGAGCAGTTCTTC. Translating it yields CALATSYNEQFF.